The 27 T cell receptor beta chains below were found in one sample sequenced in a study of spatial heterogeneity in lung cancer. Indicated time point: blood at routine non-recurrence follow-up after resection. The authors sequenced whole RNA from tumor, nontumor lung or frozen PBMC without sorting. TCRdb ran MiXCR on the 5' RACE reads and lists one entry per CDR3 protein. The sample yields about 47,000 distinct CDR3 sequences, 7.4% seen once. Sequences were derived from PBMCs, sampled at follow-up. Receptors were obtained from a female donor with early-stage non-small cell lung cancer.

This clonotype has a count of ten or more. The CDR3 spells CASSLSETYEQYF. CDR3 bases: TGCGCCAGCAGCTTGTCGGAAACCTACGAGCAGTACTTC. V is TRBV5-1 and J is TRBJ2-7, with D uncertain. V was pared by 1 base and J by 2 bases, with 7 bases between. Germline V gives CDR1 SGHRS, CDR2 YFSETQ. This CDR3 spans 13 amino acids.

This clonotype came up many times. The chain carries TRBV7-8 and TRBJ1-1, with a tentative D call TRBD1 (5 bases). The length of the CDR3 is 14 residues. Germline V gene data show CDR1 as SGHVS and CDR2 as FQNEAQ. Trimming took off 5 bases at V and 5 bases at J, with 15 bases between the two ends. The CDR3: CASSETRGWTEAFF. The CDR3 region has the DNA TGTGCCAGCAGCGAGACGCGGGGCTGGACTGAAGCTTTCTTT.

This clonotype was seen many times. The chain carries TRBV2 and TRBJ2-5, with D unclear. The germline gives CDR1 SNHLY, CDR2 FYNNEI. Trimming took off 8 bases at V and 5 bases at J, with 15 bases between the two ends. The CDR3 extends over 13 amino acids. The CDR3 region has the DNA TGTGCCAGCGCGACCGAGAGCCGGGAGACCCAGTACTTC. Translated: CASATESRETQYF.

The sample holds a few counts of this clonotype. This sequence joins TRBV7-9 and TRBJ1-2; no clear D gene. V lost 5 bases and J lost 11, with 12 bases in between. Germline values: CDR1 SEHNR, CDR2 FQNEAQ (reference sequence). The CDR3 contains 11 residues. The CDR3 protein is CASSLLEGYTF. In nucleotides, the CDR3 is TGTGCCAGCAGCCTATTGGAAGGTTACACCTTC.

Note on this clonotype: Its ends do not fully match the called genes, so a read error is possible. This sequence joins TRBV12-3 or TRBV12-4 and TRBJ2-1; TRBD2 agrees at 9 bases. The CDR3 is 17 amino acids. CDR3 protein: CASSIAVFGRGGPEQFF. Here the CDR3 DNA reads TGTGCCAGCAGTATAGCCGTGTTTGGGCGGGGGGGCCCTGAGCAGTTCTTC.

There are many counts of this clonotype. This sequence joins TRBV20-1 and TRBJ1-6; 10 bases agree with TRBD1. CDR1 is DFQATT and CDR2 is SNEGSKA in the germline V gene (reference sequence). Trimming removed 6 bases from V and 8 bases from J; junction bases left unmatched: 7. CDR3 length: 14 amino acids. CDR3 coding DNA: TGCAGTGCGTCGCGGGACAGGGGTTATTCACCCCTCCACTTT. This translates into CSASRDRGYSPLHF.

This clonotype came up many times. The chain is built from TRBV10-3 and TRBJ2-5; D is possibly TRBD1 (6 bases). Germline V gene sequence: CDR1 ENHRY, CDR2 SYGVKD. V gave up 0 bases and J gave up 5 bases, with 19 bases separating them. This CDR3 is built from 17 residues. The CDR3 DNA follows: TGTGCCATCAGTGAGTCCCGAGGGGGAGCCCCGATTGAGACCCAGTACTTC. It yields the protein CAISESRGGAPIETQYF.

This clonotype was seen only a few times. The chain links TRBV11-3 to TRBJ2-1, with D perhaps TRBD1 or TRBD2 (6 bases each). The germline CDR1 and CDR2 sequences are SGHNT and YENEEA. The V end was cut by 1 base, the J end by 5 bases, with 12 bases between. This CDR3 has 15 amino acids. This CDR3 reads CASSLAGAINNEQFF. CDR3 bases: TGTGCCAGCAGCTTAGCGGGGGCCATAAACAATGAGCAGTTCTTC.

The table lists this clonotype with many counts. V is TRBV5-1 and J is TRBJ2-7, with D unclear. The germline V and J ends were trimmed by 4 bases and 1 base, with 12 bases remaining between them. The CDR3 covers 14 residues. Per germline, CDR1 SGHRS and CDR2 YFSETQ. The CDR3 here is CASSTSRSSYEQYF. CDR3 sequence (DNA): TGCGCCAGCAGCACCTCCAGGAGTTCCTACGAGCAGTACTTC. The entire variable domain, with the rest obtained from reference TRBV5-1 and TRBJ2-7, is as follows: KAGVTQTPRYLIKTRGQQVTLSCSPISGHRSVSWYQQTPGQGLQFLFEYFSETQRNKGNFPGRFSGRQFSNSRSEMNVSTLELGDSALYLCASSTSRSSYEQYFGPGTRLTVT.

This clonotype was observed at least ten times. The V and J genes are TRBV7-2 and TRBJ2-3, with 8 bases identical to TRBD2. CDR3 length: 16 amino acids. CDR1 is SGHTA and CDR2 is FQGNSA in the germline V gene. V trimming: 1 base; J trimming: 2 bases; junction bases outside the gene matches: 5. The CDR3 DNA follows: TGTGCCAGCAGCTTAGAGGCGGGGGGCCTCACAGATACGCAGTATTTT. Translation: CASSLEAGGLTDTQYF.

This clonotype has a handful of counts. V usage is TRBV20-1 and J usage is TRBJ1-6; D is possibly TRBD1 (5 bases). CDR1 is DFQATT and CDR2 is SNEGSKA in the germline V gene (reference sequence). The CDR3 is made up of 15 amino acids. Deletions cut 6 bases from V and 7 bases from J, with 19 bases between. CDR3 coding DNA: TGCAGTGCGCCGGGGCGAGGAGGGGAGAATTCACCCCTCCACTTT. This codes for CSAPGRGGENSPLHF.

The chain uses TRBV2 and TRBJ2-7; D is perhaps TRBD2 (5 bases). CDR3 length: 15 residues. Trimming pared 1 base from V and 2 bases from J, leaving 12 bases between. The germline V gene has CDR1 SNHLY and CDR2 FYNNEI. CDR3 protein: CASSEEWENAYEQYF. The CDR3 nucleotides are TGTGCCAGCAGTGAAGAGTGGGAGAACGCCTACGAGCAGTACTTC.

There are many counts of this clonotype. The chain has TRBV10-3 and TRBJ2-7; D remains unclear. CDR1 ENHRY and CDR2 SYGVKD come from the germline V gene. Trimming removed 6 bases from V and 2 bases from J, with 5 bases in between. This CDR3 has 11 amino acids. The CDR3 DNA follows: TGTGCCATCAGCGTTACCTACGAGCAGTACTTC. It encodes CAISVTYEQYF.

This clonotype was counted only a few times. V is TRBV20-1 and J is TRBJ1-1; D is unresolved. The germline gives CDR1 DFQATT, CDR2 SNEGSKA (reference sequence). The CDR3 contains 13 residues. Trimming cost V 4 bases and J 5 bases, with 14 bases left between them. CDR3 in amino acids: CSATKRKGTEAFF. The CDR3 nucleotides are TGCAGTGCTACCAAAAGAAAGGGTACTGAAGCTTTCTTT.

The chain has TRBV2 and TRBJ2-5; 14 nucleotides align to TRBD2. The V gene's germline CDR1 is SNHLY and CDR2 FYNNEI. The V gene end was trimmed by 3 bases and the J gene end by 5 bases; junction bases not matched to a gene: 5. The CDR3 consists of 16 residues. The CDR3 spells CASSETSGGARETQYF. The CDR3 nucleotides read TGTGCCAGCAGTGAGACTAGCGGGGGGGCCCGGGAGACCCAGTACTTC.

The chain has TRBV4-3 and TRBJ2-5; TRBD1 aligns across 12 bases. The V gene end was trimmed by 0 bases and the J gene end by 1 base; junction bases not matched to a gene: 12. Germline assignment: CDR1 LGHNA and CDR2 YSLEER. This CDR3 contains 20 residues. The CDR3 region has the DNA TGCGCCAGCAGCCAAGATCTTGGGACAGGGGGCAGGAGTACCCAAGAGACCCAGTACTTC. Protein: CASSQDLGTGGRSTQETQYF.

This clonotype was counted at least ten times. The rearrangement uses TRBV12-3 or TRBV12-4 and TRBJ2-2, with 7 bases that match TRBD1. Losses at the gene ends were 4 bases for V and 8 bases for J; bases not matched to a gene: 7. CDR3 size: 14 residues. For the CDR3, the DNA is TGTGCCAGCAGTTCAGGGGGTGAAACAGGGGAGCTGTTTTTT. Amino acids: CASSSGGETGELFF.

This clonotype was picked up many times. One end of the junction fails to match germline, which may point to a read error. This chain connects TRBV5-4 to TRBJ2-1, with 9 bases identical to TRBD2. This CDR3 comprises 15 residues. Germline V gene data show CDR1 as SGHNT and CDR2 as YYREEE (reference sequence). CDR3: CASSPRGGRYDEQFF. Written as DNA, the CDR3 is TGTGCCAGCAGCCCGCGGGGGGGCCGCTACGATGAGCAGTTCTTC.

This clonotype was counted at least ten times. The chain joins TRBV13 to TRBJ2-3; no firm D call. CDR3 length: 11 amino acids. Trimming took 4 bases from V and 5 from J, leaving 4 bases between them. Germline CDR1 is PRHDT and CDR2 is FYEKMQ (reference sequence). The CDR3 bases are TGTGCCAGCAGCTACAGAGATACGCAGTATTTT. Translation gives CASSYRDTQYF.

This clonotype was counted many times. The rearrangement uses TRBV5-1 and TRBJ1-5; 7 bases fit TRBD1. The CDR3 has 15 residues. From germline, CDR1 is SGHRS and CDR2 YFSETQ. V was clipped by 2 bases and J by 0 bases; unmatched bases: 2. DNA for the CDR3: TGCGCCAGCAGCTTATCAGGGGGTAGCAATCAGCCCCAGCATTTT. Amino acids: CASSLSGGSNQPQHF. The complete variable domain, with remaining parts taken from reference TRBV5-1 and TRBJ1-5, reads KAGVTQTPRYLIKTRGQQVTLSCSPISGHRSVSWYQQTPGQGLQFLFEYFSETQRNKGNFPGRFSGRQFSNSRSEMNVSTLELGDSALYLCASSLSGGSNQPQHFGDGTRLSIL.

The genes are TRBV12-3 or TRBV12-4 and TRBJ2-7; 10 nucleotides align to TRBD1. CDR3 length: 15 amino acids. The V gene end was trimmed by 8 bases and the J gene end by 2 bases; junction bases not matched to a gene: 9. This CDR3 reads CASQTGTGVTYEQYF. The CDR3 DNA reads as TGTGCCAGCCAAACGGGGACAGGGGTAACCTACGAGCAGTACTTC.

Ten or more counts support this clonotype. CDR3 region: CASSLVSLETQYF. CDR3 sequence (DNA): TGCGCCAGCAGCCTGGTGAGCCTAGAGACCCAGTACTTC. The chain has TRBV5-1 and TRBJ2-5; D gene ambiguous. Trimming took off 4 bases at V and 4 bases at J, with 11 bases between the two ends. The CDR3 runs to 13 residues. The germline V gene has CDR1 SGHRS and CDR2 YFSETQ.

This clonotype came up a few times. The chain couples TRBV5-5 to TRBJ2-5, with D perhaps TRBD1 or TRBD2 (5 bases each). The CDR3 is 13 amino acids. CDR1 and CDR2 (germline): SGHKS, YYEKEE (reference sequence). The V end lost 2 bases, the J end lost 6 bases, and 11 bases lay between the germline ends. The CDR3 loop reads CASSLFRDQTQYF. The CDR3 nucleotides are TGTGCCAGCAGCTTATTTAGGGACCAGACCCAGTACTTC. The complete variable domain, with remaining parts taken from reference TRBV5-5 and TRBJ2-5, reads DAGVTQSPTHLIKTRGQQVTLRCSPISGHKSVSWYQQVLGQGPQFIFQYYEKEERGRGNFPDRFSARQFPNYSSELNVNALLLGDSALYLCASSLFRDQTQYFGPGTRLLVL.

This clonotype was counted at least ten times. The chain is built from TRBV12-3 or TRBV12-4 and TRBJ2-3; D tentatively fits TRBD1 or TRBD2 (6 bases each). The CDR3 is made up of 15 amino acids. V dropped 2 bases and J dropped 2 bases, with 11 bases sitting between them. The CDR3 is CASSLRGDFTDTQYF. In nucleotides, the CDR3 is TGTGCCAGCAGTTTAAGGGGGGATTTCACAGATACGCAGTATTTT.

This clonotype was observed at least ten times. The chain employs TRBV20-1 and TRBJ2-7; D gene uncertain. Trimming left V 3 bases short and J 4 bases short, with 13 bases between. This CDR3 is built from 13 residues. Germline V gives CDR1 DFQATT, CDR2 SNEGSKA (reference sequence). The CDR3 coding sequence is TGCAGTGCTAGTCCTGGGGTGGGTTACGAGCAGTACTTC. Encoded protein: CSASPGVGYEQYF.

The J gene is TRBJ1-1, the V gene TRBV6-2 or TRBV6-3; 8 positions match TRBD1. J lost 5 bases, V lost 9 bases, and 20 bases had no gene match. The CDR3 length is 17 residues. The germline gives CDR1 MNHEY, CDR2 SVGEGT. This CDR3 is CASTSTGGTGRRTEAFF. The DNA of the CDR3 is TGTGCCAGTACCTCCACAGGGGGTACAGGAAGGAGAACTGAAGCTTTCTTT.

This clonotype came up a few times. The chain employs TRBV5-4 and TRBJ2-2; D unresolved. With 4 bases removed from V and 0 bases from J, the gap between germline ends came to 4 bases. CDR1 is SGHNT and CDR2 is YYREEE in the germline V gene (reference sequence). The CDR3 sequence is 13 residues long. In nucleotides, the CDR3 is TGTGCCAGCAGCGGATCGAACACCGGGGAGCTGTTTTTT. It yields the protein CASSGSNTGELFF.